One and the same sample provided the 28 T cell receptor beta chains below, sequenced in a study of cytomegalovirus exposure and HLA in healthy donors. Vbeta (60) and Jbeta (13) primers were used in the PCR. Measured with immunoSEQ multiplex PCR; TCRdb has only the in-frame clones, and not every one. The sample spans tens of thousands of clones; the ten largest clones claim 1.4% to 1.5%. The sequencing input was PBMCs. Receptors were obtained from a woman aged 55 to 70 in good health and CMV-seronegative.

The chain employs TRBV5-6 and TRBJ2-1, with TRBD2 matching over 7 bases. The CDR3 runs 15 residues. J was trimmed by 2 bases and V by 2 bases; bases with no gene match: 4. Germline-derived CDR1 and CDR2 are SGHDT and YYEEEE. CDR3: CASSFWRETYNEQFF. CDR3 in DNA: TGTGCCAGCAGCTTTTGGCGGGAGACCTACAATGAGCAGTTCTTC.

The chain recombines TRBV7-9 with TRBJ1-2; the D gene is possibly TRBD1 (6 bases). CDR1 is SEHNR and CDR2 is FQNEAQ in the germline V gene (reference sequence). With 2 bases removed from V and 3 bases from J, the gap between germline ends came to 13 bases. The CDR3 loop spans 15 amino acids. For the CDR3, the DNA is TGTGCCAGCAGCTTAAGTCAGGACAGTTACTATGGCTACACCTTC. Its protein is CASSLSQDSYYGYTF.

The CDR3 region has the DNA TGTGCCAGCAGTGAAGTGGGGCAGGTAGGAGATGAGCAGTTCTTC. This gives the protein CASSEVGQVGDEQFF. The chain links TRBV2 to TRBJ2-1; TRBD1 is a possible D gene (5 bases). V lost 1 base to trimming and J lost 8 bases, with 15 bases between them. CDR1 and CDR2 from the germline V gene are SNHLY and FYNNEI. There are 15 residues in the CDR3.

This chain connects TRBV28 to TRBJ2-6; 7 bases align to TRBD1. The CDR3 sequence is 17 residues long. V lost 5 bases to trimming and J lost 1 base; unmatched junction nucleotides: 8. Per the germline V gene, CDR1 is MDHEN and CDR2 is SYDVKM. This CDR3 reads CASSDGQAMSGANVLTF. For the CDR3, the DNA is TGTGCCAGCAGTGACGGACAGGCTATGTCTGGGGCCAACGTCCTGACTTTC.

This chain connects TRBV4-3 to TRBJ2-5, with 14 bases lining up with TRBD2. Germline V CDR1 and CDR2: LGHNA, YSLEER. The CDR3 extends over 20 amino acids. V gave up 4 bases and J gave up 2 bases; unmatched junction bases: 15. CDR3 loop: CASSLIPPGLAGGGQETQYF. CDR3 DNA: TGCGCCAGCAGCCTAATACCCCCCGGACTAGCGGGAGGAGGGCAAGAGACCCAGTACTTC.

This sequence joins TRBV28 and TRBJ1-2, with 9 bases fitting TRBD1. The CDR3 is made up of 15 amino acids. The germline V gene has CDR1 MDHEN and CDR2 SYDVKM. V gave up 6 bases and J gave up 4 bases; unmatched junction bases: 9. CDR3 bases: TGTGCCAGCAGGGTGGGGACAGGGCTGAGCTATGGCTACACCTTC. This encodes CASRVGTGLSYGYTF.

The CDR3 nucleotides are TGTGCCAGCAGCTTAGTATCTAGCGGGAGTCTGAATGAGCAGTTCTTC. Its translation: CASSLVSSGSLNEQFF. The gene calls are TRBV7-9 and TRBJ2-1; TRBD2 aligns across 10 bases. Germline V lookup: CDR1 SEHNR, CDR2 FQNEAQ (reference sequence). The CDR3 runs 16 residues. Germline trimming cut 1 base from V and 7 bases from J; bases unmatched to any gene: 7.

The J gene is TRBJ2-4, the V gene TRBV5-6, with TRBD2 as a possible D gene (6 bases). Trimming pared 0 bases from V and 8 bases from J, leaving 15 bases between. This CDR3 is 15 amino acids long. From germline, CDR1 is SGHDT and CDR2 YYEEEE. DNA for the CDR3: TGTGCCAGCAGCTTGGGGGGGGAGGTGGAACACATTCAGTACTTC. Its protein is CASSLGGEVEHIQYF. Variable domain in full (rest from reference TRBV5-6 and TRBJ2-4): DAGVTQSPTHLIKTRGQQVTLRCSPKSGHDTVSWYQQALGQGPQFIFQYYEEEERQRGNFPDRFSGHQFPNYSSELNVNALLLGDSALYLCASSLGGEVEHIQYFGAGTRLSVL.

The chain combines TRBV9 with TRBJ1-1; TRBD1 aligns across 9 bases. The J segment lost 6 bases and the V segment lost 0 bases, leaving 6 bases of the junction unmatched. The CDR3 loop spans 15 amino acids. Germline V gene lookup returns CDR1 SGDLS and CDR2 YYNGEE. The CDR3 loop reads CASSVAGTGRSEAFF. The CDR3 nucleotides read TGTGCCAGCAGCGTAGCCGGGACAGGGAGGTCTGAAGCTTTCTTT.

This chain uses TRBV4-3 with TRBJ2-2; perhaps TRBD2 as D (6 bases). This CDR3 is 16 amino acids long. Trimming took 2 bases from V and 5 from J, leaving 15 bases between them. CDR1 and CDR2 from the germline V gene are LGHNA and YSLEER. As DNA, the CDR3 is TGCGCCAGCAGCCAACTGGGGGACTTAGGTACCGGGGAGCTGTTTTTT. Its protein product is CASSQLGDLGTGELFF.

The chain's CDR3 is CASSPQGAGSYEQYF. CDR3 in DNA: TGTGCCAGTAGTCCACAGGGGGCTGGGTCCTACGAGCAGTACTTC. This sequence joins TRBV19 and TRBJ2-7; 9 positions agree with TRBD1. The CDR3 runs to 15 residues. V dropped 5 bases and J dropped 1; count of bases not matched to a gene: 6. Germline V gene data show CDR1 as LNHDA and CDR2 as SQIVND (reference sequence).

The chain recombines TRBV21-1 with TRBJ2-7; no DNA check was done on the table's D call, TRBD1. TRBV21-1 is a listed pseudogene. This CDR3 region has 15 residues. The CDR3 reads CASSPRGTGYYEQYF. The CDR3 region has the DNA TGTGCCAGCAGCCCAAGGGGGACAGGGTACTACGAGCAGTACTTC.

The rearrangement uses TRBV28 and TRBJ2-1, with 12 bases lining up with TRBD2. This CDR3 region has 15 residues. CDR1 and CDR2 from the germline V gene are MDHEN and SYDVKM. The J segment lost 9 bases and the V segment lost 5 bases, leaving 8 bases of the junction unmatched. CDR3 sequence: CASSEPTSGSGEQFF. Here the CDR3 DNA reads TGTGCCAGCAGTGAGCCGACTAGCGGGAGTGGTGAGCAGTTCTTC.

J is TRBJ1-6 and V is TRBV5-1; 8 nucleotides agree with TRBD1. With 2 bases clipped from V and 7 bases from J, the junction kept 8 bases outside the gene matches. This CDR3 contains 16 residues. CDR1 SGHRS and CDR2 YFSETQ come from the germline V gene. The CDR3 DNA reads as TGCGCCAGCAGCTTCGGCGGACAGGGAGGCAATTCACCCCTCCACTTT. It specifies CASSFGGQGGNSPLHF.

This sequence joins TRBV4-1 and TRBJ2-3, with TRBD2 matching 11 bases. The germline CDR1 and CDR2 sequences are MGHRA and YSYEKL. Unmatched junction bases numbered 11, after V lost 4 bases and J lost 2 bases. The CDR3 runs to 18 residues. The DNA for the CDR3 is TGCGCCAGCAGCCGGGGGGCTACTAGCGGGAGTATCACAGATACGCAGTATTTT. Translated, it gives CASSRGATSGSITDTQYF.

The chain employs TRBV10-1 and TRBJ2-7; TRBD1 is a possible D gene (5 bases). Trimming took off 3 bases at V and 7 bases at J, with 10 bases between the two ends. This CDR3 contains 12 residues. CDR1 and CDR2 from the germline V gene are WNHNN and SYGVQD (reference sequence). DNA of the CDR3: TGCGCCAGCAGTGACCGGACATTTGAGCAGTACTTC. Protein: CASSDRTFEQYF.

The rearrangement links TRBV7-6 to TRBJ2-7; TRBD2 might be the D (5 bases). This CDR3 comprises 15 residues. V lost 2 bases and J 2 bases, leaving 13 bases between the germline ends. Looked up from germline, CDR1 is SGHVS and CDR2 is FNYEAQ. The CDR3 sequence is CASSLSPSSAYEQYF. DNA of the CDR3: TGTGCCAGCAGCTTATCCCCGAGTAGCGCCTACGAGCAGTACTTC. Based on the CDR3 plus reference TRBV7-6 and TRBJ2-7, the full variable domain is GAGVSQSPRYKVTKRGQDVALRCDPISGHVSLYWYRQALGQGPEFLTYFNYEAQQDKSGLPNDRFSAERPEGSISTLTIQRTEQRDSAMYRCASSLSPSSAYEQYFGPGTRLTVT.

J is TRBJ2-3 and V is TRBV5-4; 12 nucleotides agree with TRBD2. The CDR3 runs to 16 residues. In germline, CDR1 is SGHNT, CDR2 YYREEE (reference sequence). The V and J ends lost 4 bases and 5 bases, in that order; junction bases with no gene match: 8. In DNA form, the CDR3 reads TGTGCCAGCAGCATAAGACTAGCGGGAGAAGTAGATACGCAGTATTTT. This sequence encodes CASSIRLAGEVDTQYF.

The chain uses TRBV7-9 and TRBJ1-1; D is unresolved. The CDR3 sequence is 15 residues long. CDR1 is SEHNR, CDR2 FQNEAQ, per germline (reference sequence). The germline V and J ends were trimmed by 5 bases and 1 base, with 14 bases remaining between them. CDR3 nucleotide sequence: TGTGCCAGCAGCGCCGGGAGCACCCAGAACACTGAAGCTTTCTTT. Amino acids: CASSAGSTQNTEAFF.

V and J are TRBV7-2 and TRBJ1-1; D unclear. Germline V gene data show CDR1 as SGHTA and CDR2 as FQGNSA. The length of the CDR3 is 15 residues. Between the trimmed V and J ends, which lost 5 bases and 5 bases, there was a span of 18 bases. The CDR3 is CASSPRPVRGTEAFF. The CDR3 nucleotides read TGTGCCAGCAGCCCTCGACCGGTTCGAGGAACTGAAGCTTTCTTT.

The gene calls are TRBV25-1 and TRBJ2-3; TRBD1 matches at 7 bases. The V gene end was trimmed by 6 bases and the J gene end by 1 base; junction bases not matched to a gene: 4. This CDR3 region has 14 residues. From germline, CDR1 is MGHDK and CDR2 SYGVNS. The CDR3 coding sequence is TGTGCCAGCAGAAGACAGGGAGGCACAGATACGCAGTATTTT. Translating gives CASRRQGGTDTQYF.

This chain uses TRBV18 with TRBJ2-2, with TRBD2 identical over 11 bases. The ends lost 3 bases at V and 0 bases at J; junction bases unmatched: 6. CDR1 is KGHSH, CDR2 LQKENI, per germline. The CDR3 has 18 amino acids. CDR3 in amino acids: CASSPRLAGGTNTGELFF. The DNA for the CDR3 is TGTGCCAGCTCACCTCGGCTAGCGGGAGGAACGAACACCGGGGAGCTGTTTTTT.

The rearrangement links TRBV27 to TRBJ2-2; D is uncertain. CDR1 is MNHEY, CDR2 SMNVEV, per germline (reference sequence). This CDR3 has 14 residues. V gave up 6 bases and J gave up 0 bases, with 8 bases separating them. This CDR3 is CASRLEPNTGELFF. Here the CDR3 DNA reads TGTGCCAGCAGGCTGGAGCCGAACACCGGGGAGCTGTTTTTT.

The chain couples TRBV29-1 to TRBJ2-5; possible D gene TRBD1, 6 bases. Trimming shortened V by 7 bases and J by 1 base, and 10 bases separated the two germline ends. Germline V gene data show CDR1 as SQVTM and CDR2 as ANQGSEA. The CDR3 is 12 amino acids. The CDR3 sequence: CSAGQIQETQYF. The CDR3 DNA sequence: TGCAGCGCAGGACAGATCCAAGAGACCCAGTACTTC.

The rearrangement links TRBV7-2 to TRBJ2-7; 9 positions match TRBD1. Losses at the gene ends were 1 base for V and 9 bases for J; bases not matched to a gene: 7. The germline V gene has CDR1 SGHTA and CDR2 FQGNSA. The CDR3 is made up of 14 amino acids. The CDR3 nucleotides read TGTGCCAGCAGCTTAGGGGGACAGGGATCGGGGCAGTACTTC. It is translated as CASSLGGQGSGQYF.

This chain joins TRBV27 and TRBJ1-1; D is unclear. Trimming left V 3 bases short and J 0 bases short, with 17 bases between. Germline CDR1 reads MNHEY; CDR2 reads SMNVEV (reference sequence). The CDR3 consists of 17 residues. The CDR3 region is CASSFKEGALMNTEAFF. CDR3 DNA: TGTGCCAGCAGTTTTAAGGAGGGTGCCCTCATGAACACTGAAGCTTTCTTT.

The genes are TRBV6-6 and TRBJ1-2; 7 bases agree with TRBD1. V shed 6 bases, J shed 7 bases, and the junction held 5 bases outside the gene matches. CDR3 length: 12 amino acids. The V gene's germline CDR1 is MNHNY and CDR2 SVGAGI (reference sequence). Here the CDR3 reads CASSFTGAGYTF. For the CDR3, the DNA is TGTGCCAGCAGCTTCACAGGGGCTGGCTACACCTTC.

CDR3 amino acids: CASSASESASGTQYF. The CDR3 DNA is TGCGCCAGCTCCGCCTCCGAGTCGGCTTCAGGGACCCAGTACTTC. The gene calls are TRBV5-1 and TRBJ2-5; D remains ambiguous. The ends were cut back, 7 bases at V and 7 bases at J, with 23 bases in the middle. Germline loops: CDR1 SGHRS, CDR2 YFSETQ. CDR3 length equals 15 residues. Looking up the rest from reference TRBV5-1 and TRBJ2-5 gives the full variable domain: KAGVTQTPRYLIKTRGQQVTLSCSPISGHRSVSWYQQTPGQGLQFLFEYFSETQRNKGNFPGRFSGRQFSNSRSEMNVSTLELGDSALYLCASSASESASGTQYFGPGTRLLVL.